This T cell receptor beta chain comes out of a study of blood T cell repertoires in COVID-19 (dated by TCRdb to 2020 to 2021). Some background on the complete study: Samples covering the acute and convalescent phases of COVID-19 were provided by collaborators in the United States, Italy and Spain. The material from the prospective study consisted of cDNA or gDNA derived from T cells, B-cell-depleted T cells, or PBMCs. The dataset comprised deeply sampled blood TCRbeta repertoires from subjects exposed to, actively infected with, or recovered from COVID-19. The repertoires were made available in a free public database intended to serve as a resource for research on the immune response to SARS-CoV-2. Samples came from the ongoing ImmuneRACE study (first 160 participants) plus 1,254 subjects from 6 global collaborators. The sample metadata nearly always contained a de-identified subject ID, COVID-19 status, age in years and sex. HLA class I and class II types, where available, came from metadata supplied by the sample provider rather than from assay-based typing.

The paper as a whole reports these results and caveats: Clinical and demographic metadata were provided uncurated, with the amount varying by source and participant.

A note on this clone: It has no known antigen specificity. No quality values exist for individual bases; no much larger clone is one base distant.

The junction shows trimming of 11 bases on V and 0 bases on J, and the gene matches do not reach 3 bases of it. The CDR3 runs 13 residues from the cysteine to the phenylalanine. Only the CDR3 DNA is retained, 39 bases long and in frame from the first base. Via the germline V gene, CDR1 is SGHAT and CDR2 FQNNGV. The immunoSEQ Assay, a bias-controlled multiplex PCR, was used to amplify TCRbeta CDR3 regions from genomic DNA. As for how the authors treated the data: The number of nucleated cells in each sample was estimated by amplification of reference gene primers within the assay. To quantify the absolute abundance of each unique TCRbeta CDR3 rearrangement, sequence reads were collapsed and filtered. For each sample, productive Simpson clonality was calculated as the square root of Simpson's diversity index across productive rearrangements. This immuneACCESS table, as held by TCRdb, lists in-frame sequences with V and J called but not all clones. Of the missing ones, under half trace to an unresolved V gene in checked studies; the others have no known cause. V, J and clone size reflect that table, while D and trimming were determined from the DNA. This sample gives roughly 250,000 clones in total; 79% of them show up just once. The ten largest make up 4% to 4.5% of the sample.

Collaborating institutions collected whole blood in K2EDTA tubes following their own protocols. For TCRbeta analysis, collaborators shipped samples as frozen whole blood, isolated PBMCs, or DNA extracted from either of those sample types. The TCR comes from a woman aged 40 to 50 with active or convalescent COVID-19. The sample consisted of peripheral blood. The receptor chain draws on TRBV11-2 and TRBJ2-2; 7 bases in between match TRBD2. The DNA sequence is TGTGCCGCGGGGGATTCGAACACCGGGGAGCTGTTTTTT. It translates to CAAGDSNTGELFF.